Given below is one TCR beta chain in context. The data stem from a study of control samples from healthy donors and cancer patients. Trimming shortened V by 3 bases and J by 7 bases, and 14 bases separated the two germline ends. Germline V gene lookup returns CDR1 SGHDT and CDR2 YYEEEE. The CDR3 is made up of 14 amino acids. Method: immunoSEQ multiplex PCR; TCRdb's copy keeps in-frame clones and lacks some. This table has about 51,000 clones, almost 90% appearing once. This chain uses TRBV5-6 with TRBJ2-4, with D perhaps TRBD2 (6 bases). Material: PBMCs. This sequence was found in a man between 45 and 60 years old with head and neck cancer. Here the CDR3 DNA reads TGTGCCAGCAGCTGGAGGGACGGCCTTAACATTCAGTACTTC. Translating gives CASSWRDGLNIQYF.